This T cell receptor (beta chain) was captured by sequencing in a study of T-cell memory formation after mild COVID-19. Study summary: TCR clusters largely stayed donor specific. Broader study findings: Clones contracting over day 15 to 85 were CD4/CD8 balanced, with later expanders leaning CD4+.

Per germline, CDR1 LGHDT and CDR2 YNNKEL (reference sequence). V dropped 4 bases and J dropped 1; count of bases not matched to a gene: 5. The CDR3 totals 16 residues. As to this clonotype: Its antigen is not known.

TCR alpha and TCR beta cDNA libraries carrying sample barcodes and UMIs were produced by 5'RACE using constant-segment primers. In TCRdb, the 5' RACE reads were re-called with MiXCR into one record per CDR3 protein. The sample holds over 150,000 distinct CDR3 sequences; roughly 13% are singletons and the top ten take approximately 3.4%. Material: PBMCs or a T cell subset sorted from them (not recorded which). This TCR was recovered from a man between 18 and 35 years old who had mild COVID-19 (a few samples of this study predate the infection). Cell type and time point are not known. The chain carries TRBV3-1 and TRBJ2-3, with 10 nucleotides matching TRBD1. CDR3 nucleotides: TGTGCCAGCAGCCGCGCGACAGGGGGCGGCACAGATACGCAGTATTTT. It codes for CASSRATGGGTDTQYF.